One and the same sample provided the 3 T cell receptor beta chains below, sequenced in a study of blood T cell repertoires in COVID-19. Sequencing was performed with immunoSEQ multiplex PCR; in TCRdb, only in-frame clones are kept and a portion is missing. The repertoire holds around 160,000 clones, with approximately 87% as singletons. Sequenced input: PBMCs or T cells enriched from blood (not recorded which). The receptors were gathered from a woman aged 30 to 39 with acute COVID-19.

The chain couples TRBV9 to TRBJ2-6; 8 nucleotides line up with TRBD2. CDR1 is SGDLS and CDR2 is YYNGEE in the germline V gene. The CDR3 loop spans 20 amino acids. Unmatched junction bases numbered 12, after V lost 1 base and J lost 0 bases. CDR3 sequence reads: CASSVLPTAGGGSGANVLTF. The CDR3 region has the DNA TGTGCCAGCAGCGTACTTCCCACTGCGGGGGGAGGCTCTGGGGCCAACGTCCTGACTTTC.

The chain combines TRBV5-4 with TRBJ2-7, with a possible D match to TRBD1 (5 bases). The CDR3 has 14 residues. V was cut by 4 bases and J by 4 bases, with 15 bases left in between. Germline CDR1 is SGHNT and CDR2 is YYREEE (reference sequence). The CDR3 sequence: CASSGTGVGYEQYF. In DNA, the CDR3 is TGTGCCAGCAGCGGCACAGGAGTTGGTTACGAGCAGTACTTC. Full variable domain (outside the CDR3, taken from reference TRBV5-4 and TRBJ2-7): ETGVTQSPTHLIKTRGQQVTLRCSSQSGHNTVSWYQQALGQGPQFIFQYYREEENGRGNFPPRFSGLQFPNYSSELNVNALELDDSALYLCASSGTGVGYEQYFGPGTRLTVT.

The rearrangement joins TRBV7-2 to TRBJ2-4, with TRBD2 matching over 8 bases. Germline CDR1 is SGHTA and CDR2 is FQGNSA. With V trimmed by 5 bases and J by 6 bases, 3 bases remained unmatched. The CDR3 consists of 13 residues. For the CDR3, the DNA is TGTGCCAGCAGCGAGCTAGCGGGAAACATTCAGTACTTC. It is translated as CASSELAGNIQYF.